Shown below are 19 T cell receptor beta chains from a single sample sequenced in a study of shared clonotypes between healthy human individuals. Assay: immunoSEQ multiplex PCR; the TCRdb copy retains only in-frame clones and omits some. The table records approximately 530,000 clones, about 96% of them present only once. Sample: naive CD4+ T cells sorted from blood. Specified subset: CD45RA+ positively selected. The receptors originated from a woman in her 30s in good health.

This rearrangement joins TRBV25-1 to TRBJ2-5, with 11 bases fitting TRBD2. Germline V gene data show CDR1 as MGHDK and CDR2 as SYGVNS. V gave up 3 bases and J gave up 1 base; unmatched junction bases: 7. The CDR3 spans 17 residues. CDR3 coding DNA: TGTGCCAGCAGTGATACGCTGACTAGCGGGACCCAAGAGACCCAGTACTTC. Encoded protein: CASSDTLTSGTQETQYF.

The sample holds one count of this clone. This chain joins TRBV7-3 and TRBJ1-1; no clear D. Trimming took off 2 bases at V and 2 bases at J, with 6 bases between the two ends. The CDR3 runs to 13 residues. Germline CDR1 SGHTA, CDR2 FQGTGA. The CDR3 sequence is CASSLYGNTEAFF. CDR3 in DNA: TGTGCCAGCAGCTTATACGGTAACACTGAAGCTTTCTTT.

The chain carries TRBV5-1 and TRBJ2-2; perhaps TRBD1 as D (6 bases). The V end was cut by 1 base, the J end by 2 bases, with 12 bases between. Germline V gives CDR1 SGHRS, CDR2 YFSETQ. The CDR3 length is 16 residues. The CDR3 spells CASSLSTGHNTGELFF. CDR3 DNA sequence: TGCGCCAGCAGCTTGTCAACGGGACATAACACCGGGGAGCTGTTTTTT. Full variable domain (rest looked up from reference TRBV5-1 and TRBJ2-2): KAGVTQTPRYLIKTRGQQVTLSCSPISGHRSVSWYQQTPGQGLQFLFEYFSETQRNKGNFPGRFSGRQFSNSRSEMNVSTLELGDSALYLCASSLSTGHNTGELFFGEGSRLTVL.

The chain uses TRBV27 and TRBJ1-1; maybe TRBD1 (6 bases). Germline assignment: CDR1 MNHEY and CDR2 SMNVEV (reference sequence). The CDR3 sequence is 16 residues long. V lost 2 bases and J 1 base, leaving 14 bases between the germline ends. The CDR3 is CASSLQGRQKNTEAFF. The CDR3 nucleotides are TGTGCCAGCAGTTTACAGGGGAGGCAGAAGAACACTGAAGCTTTCTTT.

This rearrangement joins TRBV28 to TRBJ2-3; TRBD2 aligns across 9 bases. Trimming cost V 7 bases and J 4 bases; bases outside gene matches: 3. Germline V gene lookup returns CDR1 MDHEN and CDR2 SYDVKM. This CDR3 has 13 amino acids. As DNA, the CDR3 is TGTGCCAGCATGGCGGGAGGGCCAGATACGCAGTATTTT. Translation: CASMAGGPDTQYF.

This chain connects TRBV28 to TRBJ2-7; tentatively, D is TRBD1 (5 bases). CDR3 length equals 14 residues. The V end was cut by 6 bases, the J end by 0 bases, with 12 bases between. Germline loops: CDR1 MDHEN, CDR2 SYDVKM. CDR3 coding DNA: TGTGCCAGCAGATGGACACGTTCCTCCTACGAGCAGTACTTC. Translating gives CASRWTRSSYEQYF. The whole variable domain, filled in from reference TRBV28 and TRBJ2-7, reads DVKVTQSSRYLVKRTGEKVFLECVQDMDHENMFWYRQDPGLGLRLIYFSYDVKMKEKGDIPEGYSVSREKKERFSLILESASTNQTSMYLCASRWTRSSYEQYFGPGTRLTVT.

This clone was recorded only once. V gene TRBV6-5 combines with J gene TRBJ2-7, with D possibly matching TRBD1 (6 bases). Germline V lookup: CDR1 MNHEY, CDR2 SVGAGI. The length of the CDR3 is 14 residues. V shed 7 bases and J shed 2 bases, with 15 bases lying between them. The CDR3 bases are TGTGCCAGCACCCCGGACAGTCTTACCTACGAGCAGTACTTC. This sequence encodes CASTPDSLTYEQYF.

The table lists this clone with a count of one. Sequence at one end of the junction differs from germline and may be a read error. V and J are TRBV7-2 and TRBJ2-7, with D maybe TRBD1 (6 bases). CDR3 length: 11 amino acids. Germline V CDR1 and CDR2: SGHTA, FQGNSA. CDR3 bases: TGTGCCAGCAGCTTAGGGCCGGGACACCTATTC. Translation: CASSLGPGHLF.

The V gene is TRBV7-9, the J gene TRBJ2-7; D call uncertain. Deletions cut 1 base from V and 6 bases from J, with 13 bases between. This CDR3 has 14 amino acids. CDR1 SEHNR and CDR2 FQNEAQ come from the germline V gene (reference sequence). The CDR3 nucleotides are TGTGCCAGCAGCTTAGATGGAGTTAAGGGCGAGCAGTACTTC. Its protein product is CASSLDGVKGEQYF. Combining the CDR3 with reference TRBV7-9 and TRBJ2-7 gives the whole variable domain DTGVSQNPRHKITKRGQNVTFRCDPISEHNRLYWYRQTLGQGPEFLTYFQNEAQLEKSRLLSDRFSAERPKGSFSTLEIQRTEQGDSAMYLCASSLDGVKGEQYFGPGTRLTVT.

The chain carries TRBV6-5 and TRBJ1-5, with 10 bases fitting TRBD1. Germline V gene sequence: CDR1 MNHEY, CDR2 SVGAGI. The CDR3 has 15 residues. V gave up 4 bases and J gave up 11 bases; unmatched junction bases: 11. CDR3 sequence reads: CASSSVGQGLGTQHF. CDR3 bases: TGTGCCAGCAGTTCCGTGGGACAGGGGTTAGGGACCCAGCATTTT.

This sequence joins TRBV2 and TRBJ1-5; D unclear. Trimming pared 2 bases from V and 0 bases from J, leaving 8 bases between. Germline V gene sequence: CDR1 SNHLY, CDR2 FYNNEI. This CDR3 is 15 amino acids long. The CDR3 DNA reads TGTGCCAGCAGTGAATATGGAAATAGCAATCAGCCCCAGCATTTT. Translated: CASSEYGNSNQPQHF.

The chain uses TRBV5-5 and TRBJ1-1; 8 nucleotides agree with TRBD1. The CDR3 spans 13 residues. Germline values: CDR1 SGHKS, CDR2 YYEKEE (reference sequence). V lost 5 bases and J lost 4; bases outside the gene matches: 4. The CDR3 DNA follows: TGTGCCAGCAGATTTGACAGGGGCACTGAAGCTTTCTTT. It codes for CASRFDRGTEAFF.

This chain uses TRBV28 with TRBJ2-4, with D perhaps matching TRBD1 (6 bases). Germline V gene lookup returns CDR1 MDHEN and CDR2 SYDVKM. Deletions cut 5 bases from V and 5 bases from J, with 10 bases between. The CDR3 consists of 13 residues. The CDR3 spells CASSRGFQNIQYF. CDR3 nucleotides: TGTGCCAGCAGTAGGGGGTTTCAAAACATTCAGTACTTC. The full variable domain, with the rest looked up from reference TRBV28 and TRBJ2-4, is DVKVTQSSRYLVKRTGEKVFLECVQDMDHENMFWYRQDPGLGLRLIYFSYDVKMKEKGDIPEGYSVSREKKERFSLILESASTNQTSMYLCASSRGFQNIQYFGAGTRLSVL.

The chain recombines TRBV7-9 with TRBJ2-7; D uncertain. CDR3 length: 18 amino acids. Trimming took 0 bases from V and 3 from J, leaving 21 bases between them. Germline CDR1 is SEHNR and CDR2 is FQNEAQ (reference sequence). The CDR3 DNA reads as TGTGCCAGCAGCTTAGCGCAGCTCGGAATGGGGAATAACTACGAGCAGTACTTC. Its translation: CASSLAQLGMGNNYEQYF.

The chain employs TRBV7-6 and TRBJ2-7; D ambiguous. With 1 base removed from V and 0 bases from J, the gap between germline ends came to 7 bases. CDR1 SGHVS and CDR2 FNYEAQ come from the germline V gene. The CDR3 consists of 14 residues. CDR3 residues: CASSLEGSSYEQYF. The CDR3 DNA follows: TGTGCCAGCAGCTTAGAAGGAAGCTCCTACGAGCAGTACTTC. Supplemented by reference TRBV7-6 and TRBJ2-7, the full variable domain reads GAGVSQSPRYKVTKRGQDVALRCDPISGHVSLYWYRQALGQGPEFLTYFNYEAQQDKSGLPNDRFSAERPEGSISTLTIQRTEQRDSAMYRCASSLEGSSYEQYFGPGTRLTVT.

A remark on this clone: One junction end does not reproduce the germline sequence, and a read error may be involved. The chain recombines TRBV19 with TRBJ1-4; possibly TRBD1 for D (6 bases). The V gene's germline CDR1 is LNHDA and CDR2 SQIVND (reference sequence). This CDR3 is built from 14 residues. CDR3 loop: CASSIPGARPLRIF. For the CDR3, the DNA is TGTGCCAGTAGTATTCCGGGGGCGCGGCCGCTCAGAATTTTT.

The CDR3 region is CASSPPKGSGYTF. DNA of the CDR3: TGTGCCAGCTCACCACCGAAGGGTTCCGGCTACACCTTC. The genes are TRBV18 and TRBJ1-2; D is undetermined. The germline V and J ends were trimmed by 0 bases and 8 bases, with 10 bases remaining between them. Germline V gene sequence: CDR1 KGHSH, CDR2 LQKENI. The CDR3 is 13 amino acids.

This chain uses TRBV7-8 with TRBJ1-1, with D tentatively TRBD1 (6 bases). CDR1 is SGHVS, CDR2 FQNEAQ, per germline. The CDR3 runs to 14 residues. The V gene lost 6 bases and the J gene lost 1 base, with 12 bases spanning the gap. The CDR3 here is CASRRQVGNTEAFF. DNA of the CDR3: TGTGCCAGCAGGAGACAGGTGGGGAACACTGAAGCTTTCTTT. The full variable domain, in which reference TRBV7-8 and TRBJ1-1 provide the parts outside the CDR3, is GAGVSQSPRYKVAKRGQDVALRCDPISGHVSLFWYQQALGQGPEFLTYFQNEAQLDKSGLPSDRFFAERPEGSVSTLKIQRTQQEDSAVYLCASRRQVGNTEAFFGQGTRLTVV.

This sequence joins TRBV5-8 and TRBJ2-1; no clear D gene. Germline-derived CDR1 and CDR2 are SGHTS and YDEGEE. Trimming removed 1 base at V and 2 bases at J, with 4 bases between. The CDR3 is 13 amino acids. The CDR3 is CASSLLTYNEQFF. For the CDR3, the DNA is TGTGCCAGCAGCTTGTTGACCTACAATGAGCAGTTCTTC.